The clone carrying this T cell receptor beta chain was seen a handful of times. This specimen comes from a study of blood T cells in healthy people across ages. This CDR3 is built from 17 residues. Germline V gene data show CDR1 as MNHNY and CDR2 as SVGAGI (reference sequence). The use of a sample-barcoded 5' primer and a J-beta primer mix characterized a second PCR of about 6 to 12 cycles. Every molecule of cDNA carried a tag from a template-switch adaptor with 12 random nucleotides. TCRdb fed the 5' RACE reads into MiXCR, producing one record per CDR3 protein. The data contain almost 800,000 distinct CDR3 sequences, roughly 64% of them singletons. Total RNA, at least 5 micrograms per sample, came from PBMCs.

The V and J genes are TRBV6-6 and TRBJ2-1; 13 bases match TRBD2. The J call may be faulty, since TRBJ2-7 better matches the DNA end. This sequence originates from a man aged 25-45 years in good health. What was sequenced was blood. CDR3 DNA: TGTGCCAGCAGTTATTCCGGACTAGCGGGGGTATACAATGAGCAGTACTTC. It is translated as CASSYSGLAGVYNEQYF.